This TCR beta chain came from a study of blood T cell repertoires in COVID-19. Study details: Some COVID-19 samples were acute and others convalescent; all came from the United States, Italy and Spain. PBMCs, B-cell-depleted T cells, or T cells were the source of the cDNA or gDNA that made up the material.

Germline trimming cut 4 bases from V and 4 bases from J; bases unmatched to any gene: 4. Looked up from germline, CDR1 is GTSNPN and CDR2 is SVGIG (reference sequence). This CDR3 contains 13 residues. Original methodology: Estimates of nucleated cell counts were drawn from the amplification of reference gene primers. Clones were read by immunoSEQ multiplex PCR, and TCRdb kept only the in-frame ones, dropping some. Clone size and V and J calls were adopted from that table, with D and trimming inferred from the DNA. This table holds just over 650,000 clones, around 89% found once. The chain has TRBV30 and TRBJ1-2, with TRBD1 matching over 9 bases. The sequence was obtained from a young woman with acute or convalescent COVID-19. Specimen: peripheral blood. The chain's CDR3 is CAWNRGRSYGYTF. CDR3 DNA sequence: TGTGCCTGGAACAGGGGGCGGTCCTATGGCTACACCTTC.